The T cell receptor beta chain described here comes from a study of technical replicates of blood from a few donors. Data came from immunoSEQ multiplex PCR; TCRdb stores just in-frame clones and leaves some out. The sample has approximately 77,000 clones; roughly 94% are singletons. V dropped 5 bases and J dropped 2; count of bases not matched to a gene: 8. This CDR3 has 15 residues. Germline V gene lookup returns CDR1 MDHEN and CDR2 SYDVKM. The sequence was collected from a human donor in good health. The specimen was T cells isolated from PBMCs. The chain carries TRBV28 and TRBJ1-1; 7 bases align to TRBD1. Here the CDR3 DNA reads TGTGCCAGCAGTACCCGGACAGGCTTAAACACTGAAGCTTTCTTT. Translation gives CASSTRTGLNTEAFF.